This entry describes one T cell receptor (beta chain). The antigen remains undetermined. PCR was performed using 60 Vbeta and 13 Jbeta primers. The protocol was immunoSEQ multiplex PCR, while the TCRdb copy is restricted to in-frame clones and leaves out a portion. Among under 200,000 clones listed, approximately 12% were seen once. Looked up from germline, CDR1 is SEHNR and CDR2 is FQNEAQ (reference sequence). V dropped 2 bases and J dropped 8; count of bases not matched to a gene: 8. CDR3 length: 14 residues. The data stem from a study of cytomegalovirus exposure and HLA in healthy donors. General study points: Later analysis identified some 16,000 TCR beta sequences associated with HLA alleles, using a false discovery rate threshold of 0.05. A missense variant in DCLRE1C was later tied to TCR beta V- and J-gene trimming. Among donors in an Asian-associated ancestry cluster, a later analysis reportedly found fewer N-insertions than the approximately 700-donor mean.

J is TRBJ2-5 and V is TRBV7-9, with TRBD1 matching 7 bases. This sequence was found in a middle-aged man in good health and CMV-seropositive. Sequenced input: PBMCs. The CDR3 loop is CASSLLGPGGTQYF. DNA of the CDR3: TGTGCCAGCAGCTTATTGGGCCCAGGGGGAACCCAGTACTTC.